The 13 T cell receptor beta chains presented below share a single source sample, sequenced in a study of blood T cell repertoires in COVID-19 (dated by TCRdb to between 2020 and 2021). Library preparation was by the immunoSEQ multiplex PCR assay. TCRdb mirrors the immuneACCESS table, restricted to in-frame sequences. Some clones are absent from its copies; in checked studies, under half trace to an unresolved V gene, and the reason for the others is unknown. In this sample the table shows 390,000 or so clones, around 90% of which occur a single time. The ten largest make up approximately 7% of the sample. The sequencing sample was made of peripheral blood. The receptors stem from a man aged 18 to 30 with active or convalescent COVID-19.

The chain joins TRBV5-1 to TRBJ1-1; the D gene is possibly TRBD1 (5 bases). V lost 4 bases, J lost 2 bases, and 15 bases lay in between. The CDR3 loop spans 15 amino acids. The germline gives CDR1 SGHRS, CDR2 YFSETQ. CDR3 coding DNA: TGCGCCAGCAGCATGTCAGGGCTATTTAACACTGAAGCTTTCTTT. Translation: CASSMSGLFNTEAFF.

A single count supports this clone. The chain recombines TRBV9 with TRBJ2-7, with 10 bases matching TRBD2. Trimming took 4 bases from V and 2 from J; bases not matched to a gene: 9. Germline lookup yields CDR1 SGDLS and CDR2 YYNGEE. The CDR3 is 16 amino acids. Here the CDR3 DNA reads TGTGCCAGCAGCTCTCCACCAGCGGGAGGGACCTACGAGCAGTACTTC. This codes for CASSSPPAGGTYEQYF.

This clone occurred once. The V call is TRBV7-2, the J call TRBJ1-4; 8 nucleotides match TRBD1. J gave up 8 bases and V 3 bases, and 8 bases lay outside the gene matches. Germline values: CDR1 SGHTA, CDR2 FQGNSA. The CDR3 runs to 15 residues. In DNA form, the CDR3 reads TGTGCCAGCAGCTTGCAGACAGGGGAACGGGAAAAACTGTTTTTT. Translation gives CASSLQTGEREKLFF. Using reference TRBV7-2 and TRBJ1-4 for the parts outside the CDR3, the full variable domain is GAGVSQSPSNKVTEKGKDVELRCDPISGHTALYWYRQSLGQGLEFLIYFQGNSAPDKSGLPSDRFSAERTGGSVSTLTIQRTQQEDSAVYLCASSLQTGEREKLFFGSGTQLSVL.

This clone appeared a single time. This chain connects TRBV7-2 to TRBJ2-3, with D unclear. The V gene's germline CDR1 is SGHTA and CDR2 FQGNSA. The ends were cut back, 4 bases at V and 6 bases at J, with 8 bases in the middle. This CDR3 has 12 residues. The CDR3 sequence: CASSSSRDTQYF. The CDR3 nucleotides read TGTGCCAGCAGCTCGTCTCGTGATACGCAGTATTTT.

This chain links TRBV28 with TRBJ2-3, with 8 bases identical to TRBD2. Germline trimming cut 4 bases from V and 2 bases from J; bases unmatched to any gene: 23. The CDR3 has 21 amino acids. The germline CDR1 and CDR2 sequences are MDHEN and SYDVKM. The CDR3 DNA reads as TGTGCCAGCAGTTCACCCATCGGGGGTAGCGGGGTCCACAGGAACACAGATACGCAGTATTTT. It encodes CASSSPIGGSGVHRNTDTQYF.

This chain uses TRBV24-1 with TRBJ2-3, with a weak D call TRBD1 (6 bases). V was shortened by 3 bases and J by 1 base, with 13 bases between the two germline ends. This CDR3 has 16 amino acids. Per the germline V gene, CDR1 is KGHDR and CDR2 is SFDVKD. The CDR3: CATSDLTGMRTDTQYF. The CDR3, as DNA: TGTGCCACCAGTGATCTCACAGGGATGCGCACAGATACGCAGTATTTT.

This clone showed up just once. This rearrangement joins TRBV9 to TRBJ2-5; 11 nucleotides line up with TRBD2. Germline V gives CDR1 SGDLS, CDR2 YYNGEE. Germline trimming cut 0 bases from V and 5 bases from J; bases unmatched to any gene: 3. CDR3 length: 15 residues. Written as DNA, the CDR3 is TGTGCCAGCAGCGTAGTTAGCGGGGGGGCTGAGACCCAGTACTTC. It specifies CASSVVSGGAETQYF.

The V gene is TRBV24-1, the J gene TRBJ2-3; perhaps TRBD1 as D (6 bases). The germline gives CDR1 KGHDR, CDR2 SFDVKD. The CDR3 has 16 residues. V was cut by 3 bases and J by 0 bases, with 12 bases left in between. CDR3 nucleotide sequence: TGTGCCACCAGTGATACGACAGGCCAAAGCACAGATACGCAGTATTTT. It encodes CATSDTTGQSTDTQYF.

This rearrangement joins TRBV7-2 to TRBJ1-3; D is ambiguous. This CDR3 spans 17 amino acids. Trimming left V 5 bases short and J 0 bases short, with 17 bases between. Germline V gene data show CDR1 as SGHTA and CDR2 as FQGNSA. In DNA, the CDR3 is TGTGCCAGCAGCCTATTGGGCCGGGGTTACTCTGGAAACACCATATATTTT. Its protein is CASSLLGRGYSGNTIYF. Variable domain in full (rest from reference TRBV7-2 and TRBJ1-3): GAGVSQSPSNKVTEKGKDVELRCDPISGHTALYWYRQSLGQGLEFLIYFQGNSAPDKSGLPSDRFSAERTGGSVSTLTIQRTQQEDSAVYLCASSLLGRGYSGNTIYFGEGSWLTVV.

This chain joins TRBV3-1 (or the pseudogene TRBV3-2) and TRBJ1-6; the match to TRBD1 covers 10 bases. This CDR3 has 14 amino acids. The V gene end was trimmed by 4 bases and the J gene end by 10 bases; junction bases not matched to a gene: 4. In germline, CDR1 is LGHDT, CDR2 YNNKEL (reference sequence). The CDR3 spells CASSRTGGNSPLHF. The DNA for the CDR3 is TGTGCCAGCAGCCGGACAGGGGGAAACTCACCCCTCCACTTT.

The chain recombines TRBV11-3 with TRBJ2-1; D may be TRBD1 (5 bases). Between the trimmed V and J ends, which lost 4 bases and 0 bases, there was a span of 13 bases. CDR3 length: 16 amino acids. From germline, CDR1 is SGHNT and CDR2 YENEEA. CDR3 amino acids: CASSSSGSNSYNEQFF. The DNA for the CDR3 is TGTGCCAGCAGCTCATCAGGGTCGAACTCCTACAATGAGCAGTTCTTC.

The rearrangement links TRBV28 to TRBJ2-7; the match to TRBD2 covers 11 bases. The junction had 7 bases not matched to a gene; V was cut back by 5 bases and J by 7 bases. The CDR3 is 14 residues long. Germline V CDR1 and CDR2: MDHEN, SYDVKM. CDR3 in DNA: TGTGCCAGCAGTCCGACTAGCGGGGTCCGGGAGCAGTACTTC. Amino acid sequence: CASSPTSGVREQYF.

The CDR3 DNA sequence: TGTGCCAGCAGCCAGGGCTCGGGACTAGCGGGGGGCTACGAGCAGTACTTC. Translated: CASSQGSGLAGGYEQYF. This chain uses TRBV4-2 with TRBJ2-7; 15 nucleotides line up with TRBD2. The ends lost 3 bases at V and 3 bases at J; junction bases unmatched: 6. The length of the CDR3 is 17 residues. Per the germline V gene, CDR1 is LGHNA and CDR2 is YNFKEQ.